Below are 17 T cell receptor beta chains sequenced from a single sample in a study of cytomegalovirus exposure and HLA in healthy donors. The primer mix had 60 Vbeta and 13 Jbeta primers. Assay used: immunoSEQ multiplex PCR; TCRdb lists only in-frame clones, some missing. The profile shows approximately 190,000 clones, 81% of them singletons. The source material was PBMCs. Receptor source: a man in his forties or fifties in good health and CMV-seropositive.

The rearrangement joins TRBV6-1 to TRBJ1-5; maybe TRBD1 (6 bases). Trimming cost V 7 bases and J 2 bases, with 12 bases left between them. Germline V gene lookup returns CDR1 MNHNS and CDR2 SASEGT. CDR3 length equals 14 residues. The chain's CDR3 is CASMGNRGNQPQHF. The CDR3 DNA sequence: TGTGCCAGCATGGGCAACAGGGGCAATCAGCCCCAGCATTTT.

The V and J genes are TRBV7-3 and TRBJ2-3; D call uncertain. The CDR3 consists of 15 residues. Germline V lookup: CDR1 SGHTA, CDR2 FQGTGA. V dropped 1 base and J dropped 2 bases, with 10 bases sitting between them. The CDR3 loop is CASSLMYGTTDTQYF. The CDR3 DNA reads as TGTGCCAGCAGCTTAATGTACGGTACCACAGATACGCAGTATTTT.

The chain has TRBV27 and TRBJ2-5; TRBD2 matches at 16 bases. CDR1 is MNHEY and CDR2 is SMNVEV in the germline V gene (reference sequence). V lost 6 bases and J lost 1; bases outside the gene matches: 8. The CDR3 covers 18 residues. In DNA form, the CDR3 reads TGTGCCAGCAGACCCGGGACTAGCGGGAGGGGGATCCAAGAGACCCAGTACTTC. The encoded protein is CASRPGTSGRGIQETQYF.

This sequence joins TRBV27 and TRBJ1-1; maybe TRBD1 (5 bases). V lost 5 bases and J 0 bases, leaving 19 bases between the germline ends. Germline-derived CDR1 and CDR2 are MNHEY and SMNVEV (reference sequence). The length of the CDR3 is 17 residues. The CDR3 DNA sequence: TGTGCCAGCAGTCCCCTCCCAAGGGGCGGTTTGAACACTGAAGCTTTCTTT. As protein: CASSPLPRGGLNTEAFF.

V gene TRBV2 combines with J gene TRBJ2-5, with 13 bases fitting TRBD2. CDR1 and CDR2 from the germline V gene are SNHLY and FYNNEI. The CDR3 loop spans 15 amino acids. Losses at the gene ends were 6 bases for V and 9 bases for J; bases not matched to a gene: 10. CDR3 sequence (DNA): TGTGCCAGCAGGAATCCGGGACTAGCGGGACCACCCCAGTACTTC. This sequence encodes CASRNPGLAGPPQYF. Looking up the rest from reference TRBV2 and TRBJ2-5 gives the full variable domain: EPEVTQTPSHQVTQMGQEVILRCVPISNHLYFYWYRQILGQKVEFLVSFYNNEISEKSEIFDDQFSVERPDGSNFTLKIRSTKLEDSAMYFCASRNPGLAGPPQYFGPGTRLLVL.

This chain links TRBV7-8 with TRBJ2-7; D ambiguous. Trimming cost V 2 bases and J 2 bases, with 10 bases left between them. Germline V gives CDR1 SGHVS, CDR2 FQNEAQ. The CDR3 has 14 amino acids. CDR3 in DNA: TGTGCCAGCAGCTTAATCCCAAGAGCCTACGAGCAGTACTTC. This gives the protein CASSLIPRAYEQYF.

This clone appeared once. This chain connects TRBV6-6 to TRBJ1-1; TRBD1 matches at 7 bases. The CDR3 has 13 residues. Looked up from germline, CDR1 is MNHNY and CDR2 is SVGAGI (reference sequence). After removal of 2 bases from V and 6 bases from J, the junction contained 3 bases not matched to a gene. The CDR3 here is CASSYRQGSEAFF. In DNA form, the CDR3 reads TGTGCCAGCAGTTACCGACAGGGCTCTGAAGCTTTCTTT.

The chain has TRBV7-8 and TRBJ2-2; D is undetermined. This CDR3 comprises 16 residues. Germline CDR1 SGHVS, CDR2 FQNEAQ. V shed 1 base and J shed 1 base, with 10 bases lying between them. CDR3 sequence (DNA): TGTGCCAGCAGCTTAGAATCCCCCTTGAACACCGGGGAGCTGTTTTTT. It is translated as CASSLESPLNTGELFF.

The rearrangement uses TRBV10-3 and TRBJ2-3; TRBD1 aligns across 8 bases. Germline loops: CDR1 ENHRY, CDR2 SYGVKD. This CDR3 region has 15 residues. Germline trimming cut 4 bases from V and 1 base from J; bases unmatched to any gene: 4. The CDR3 spells CAISGTGRGTDTQYF. The CDR3 DNA reads TGTGCCATCAGTGGGACAGGGCGGGGCACAGATACGCAGTATTTT.

On this clone itself: Mismatch with germline at one junction end may stem from a read error. The chain joins TRBV7-9 to TRBJ1-1; D not certain. The CDR3 length is 12 residues. Germline CDR1 reads SEHNR; CDR2 reads FQNEAQ (reference sequence). CDR3 coding DNA: TGTTCCAGCAGCTTAGTACGGACTGAAGCTTTCTTT. This sequence encodes CSSSLVRTEAFF.

The chain combines TRBV18 with TRBJ2-3; D possibly corresponds to TRBD1 (5 bases). Germline-derived CDR1 and CDR2 are KGHSH and LQKENI. The CDR3 runs to 14 residues. Trimming took 6 bases from V and 5 from J, leaving 15 bases between them. Here the CDR3 reads CASSQGPVRDTQYF. For the CDR3, the DNA is TGTGCCAGCTCTCAGGGCCCCGTTCGAGATACGCAGTATTTT.

This sequence joins TRBV4-1 and TRBJ1-3; a possible D gene is TRBD1 (5 bases). Trimming took off 1 base at V and 2 bases at J, with 15 bases between the two ends. Germline CDR1 MGHRA, CDR2 YSYEKL. The CDR3 sequence is 17 residues long. CDR3 sequence reads: CASSQGVGGAAGNTIYF. The CDR3 coding sequence is TGCGCCAGCAGCCAAGGGGTGGGGGGAGCGGCTGGAAACACCATATATTTT.

This clone was detected only once. In nucleotides, the CDR3 is TGTGCCAGCAGCAACAAACCCCGACTAGCGGGGGGCTCCACAGATACGCAGTATTTT. As protein: CASSNKPRLAGGSTDTQYF. The rearrangement uses TRBV11-2 and TRBJ2-3, with TRBD2 identical over 13 bases. Looked up from germline, CDR1 is SGHAT and CDR2 is FQNNGV. The trim removed 5 bases at V and 2 bases at J, leaving 13 bases unmatched. CDR3 size: 19 residues. The whole variable domain, filled in from reference TRBV11-2 and TRBJ2-3, reads EAGVAQSPRYKIIEKRQSVAFWCNPISGHATLYWYQQILGQGPKLLIQFQNNGVVDDSQLPKDRFSAERLKGVDSTLKIQPAKLEDSAVYLCASSNKPRLAGGSTDTQYFGPGTRLTVL.

The genes are TRBV27 and TRBJ2-6, with a possible D match to TRBD1 (6 bases). The CDR3 has 17 residues. Germline loops: CDR1 MNHEY, CDR2 SMNVEV (reference sequence). Deletions cut 3 bases from V and 1 base from J, with 13 bases between. The CDR3 nucleotides read TGTGCCAGCAGTTTCCGAGGACAGCCTTCTGGGGCCAACGTCCTGACTTTC. This gives the protein CASSFRGQPSGANVLTF.

The chain has TRBV5-4 and TRBJ2-5; possibly TRBD2 for D (5 bases). V was trimmed by 4 bases and J by 5 bases, leaving 12 bases between them. Germline V gives CDR1 SGHNT, CDR2 YYREEE (reference sequence). The CDR3 is made up of 13 amino acids. The CDR3 reads CASSHGRGETQYF. In nucleotides, the CDR3 is TGTGCCAGCAGCCATGGACGAGGGGAGACCCAGTACTTC.

The rearrangement uses TRBV25-1 and TRBJ2-5; 12 nucleotides align to TRBD1. The CDR3 runs 16 residues. The germline gives CDR1 MGHDK, CDR2 SYGVNS. The ends lost 5 bases at V and 2 bases at J; junction bases unmatched: 6. The CDR3: CASSPGQGAPQETQYF. The CDR3 DNA sequence: TGTGCCAGCAGTCCGGGACAGGGGGCTCCTCAAGAGACCCAGTACTTC.

The chain has TRBV10-3 and TRBJ2-7; possible D gene TRBD1, 5 bases. CDR3 length: 12 residues. The ends were cut back, 6 bases at V and 6 bases at J, with 12 bases in the middle. Germline CDR1 ENHRY, CDR2 SYGVKD. The CDR3 sequence is CAIRGPLGEQYF. In DNA form, the CDR3 reads TGTGCCATCAGGGGGCCGCTAGGCGAGCAGTACTTC.